Listed below are T cell receptor beta chains from one sample, sequenced in a study of CD8 T cells in Susac syndrome. TCRdb re-called the immunoSEQ multiplex PCR reads through MiXCR, storing one row per CDR3 protein. Among 70,000 or so distinct CDR3 sequences listed, around 93% were seen once. The sequenced material came from CD8+ T cells from PBMCs. The receptors come from a human donor in good health. Each CDR3 is given with its conserved first and last residue. The D gene is left open where the match is weak. Expanded clones get a size class; other rows say once, few or many, or leave the size out.

>TRBD1|TRBV29-1|.|TRBJ2-5
TGCAGCGTTGAAAGGGGGGACAGGGGGAGAGGAGAGACCCAGTACTTC
CSVERGDRGRGETQYF
>TRBD1|TRBV5-6|.|TRBJ2-1
TGTGCCAGCAGCTCCGACAGGGGAGGCGCCTACAATGAGCAGTTCTTC
CASSSDRGGAYNEQFF
>.|TRBV7-9|.|TRBJ2-7
TGTGCCAGCAGCCCCCCGTCCGACGAGCAGTACTTC
CASSPPSDEQYF
>.|TRBV2|.|TRBJ2-6
TGTGCCAGCAGTGACCACAGGACCGCTCCGGGAACTTCTGGGGCCAACGTCCTGACTTTC
CASSDHRTAPGTSGANVLTF
>TRBD1|TRBV15|.|TRBJ1-1
TGTGCCACCAGCAGGGACAGGGGCGCTGAAGCTTTCTTT
CATSRDRGAEAFF
>.|TRBV12-3/TRBV12-4|.|TRBJ2-4
TGTGCCAGCAGTCCACCGCCCCGGGGAGGGGGGCCAGATGGAAACATTCAGTACTTC
CASSPPPRGGGPDGNIQYF
>.|TRBV12-3/TRBV12-4|.|TRBJ1-1
TGTGCCAGCCAACAAATGAACACTGAAGCTTTCTTT
CASQQMNTEAFF
>TRBD1|TRBV7-2|.|TRBJ1-3
TGTGCCAGCAGCTTACCAACCGGGACAGCCACTGGAAACACCATATATTTT
CASSLPTGTATGNTIYF
>.|TRBV7-9|.|TRBJ2-2
TGTGCCAGCAGCTCTCCCGAGAGGTCGAACACCGGGGAGCTGTTTTTT
CASSSPERSNTGELFF
>.|TRBV6-4|.|TRBJ2-3
TGTGCCAGCAGTGACGGACACACAGATACGCAGTATTTT
CASSDGHTDTQYF
>TRBD2|TRBV4-1|.|TRBJ2-1
TGCGCCAGCAGCCAGGACCCCGGACTAGCGTCAGATGAGCAGTTCTTC
CASSQDPGLASDEQFF
>.|TRBV27|.|TRBJ2-7
TGTGCCAGCAGGTGGGGGTACTCCGCCGAGCAGTACTTC
CASRWGYSAEQYF
>TRBD1|TRBV4-3|.|TRBJ1-5
TGCGCCAGCAGCCATGACAGGGTCTATAGCAATCAGCCCCAGCATTTT
CASSHDRVYSNQPQHF
>.|TRBV7-9|.|TRBJ1-2
TGTGCCAGCAGCTTAGCGCCTCAACAGCGACCCGACTATGGCTACACCTTC
CASSLAPQQRPDYGYTF
>.|TRBV30|.|TRBJ2-1
TGTGCCTGGAGTTCGTTCCGGGGGGCTCTCTCCTACAATGAGCAGTTCTTC
CAWSSFRGALSYNEQFF
>.|TRBV25-1|once|TRBJ1-5
TGTGCCAGCGGGGAGGGAAATCAGCCCCAGCATTTT
CASGEGNQPQHF
>TRBD1|TRBV13|.|TRBJ1-1
TGTGCCAGCAGCTTAGAAATGAAGGGGGCGACCACTGAAGCTTTCTTT
CASSLEMKGATTEAFF
>.|TRBV19|.|TRBJ1-5
TGTGCCAGTAGTTTGGTGGGGGGGAGCAATCAGCCCCAGCATTTT
CASSLVGGSNQPQHF
>.|TRBV9|once|TRBJ2-2
TGTGCCAGCAGCGTTCCCTTCGCCGGGGAGCTGTTTTTT
CASSVPFAGELFF
>.|TRBV18|.|TRBJ1-5
TGTGCCAGCTCACCACCATCGGGCAGGGGCGGGCCCCAGCATTTT
CASSPPSGRGGPQHF
>.|TRBV5-1|.|TRBJ2-1
TGCGCCAGCAGCTTGGAATTCGATGGGTACAATGAGCAGTTCTTC
CASSLEFDGYNEQFF
>.|TRBV5-1|.|TRBJ2-5
TGCGCCAGCAGCTTCTACTCCCCTAAAGAGACCCAGTACTTC
CASSFYSPKETQYF
>.|TRBV3-1|.|TRBJ2-3
TGTGCCAGCAGCCACCGGGACATAGAGGCAGATACGCAGTATTTT
CASSHRDIEADTQYF
>.|TRBV2|.|TRBJ1-1
TGTGCCAGCAGTGAAGTGGGGGATATGAACACTGAAGCTTTCTTT
CASSEVGDMNTEAFF
>TRBD1|TRBV6-6|.|TRBJ1-2
TGTGCCAGCAGTTCCTGGACAGGAACCTATGGCTACACCTTC
CASSSWTGTYGYTF
>TRBD1|TRBV13|.|TRBJ1-6
TGTGCCAGCAGCCTGGAAAGACAGGGTTCACCCCTCCACTTT
CASSLERQGSPLHF
>TRBD1|TRBV7-2|.|TRBJ2-1
TGTGCCAGCAGCTTAGGGGGGACAGGGCGGTTGAATGAGCAGTTCTTC
CASSLGGTGRLNEQFF
>.|TRBV19|.|TRBJ1-5
TGTGCCAGTAAGGGGTATAGCAATCAGCCCCAGCATTTT
CASKGYSNQPQHF
>.|TRBV7-6|.|TRBJ2-1
TGTGCCAGCAGCCCGCCCCCAGGGACTGAGCAGTTCTTC
CASSPPPGTEQFF
>TRBD2|TRBV20-1|.|TRBJ2-5
TGCAGTGCTAGTAGAGGGGCAAGCGGGGGCTTTCAAGAGACCCAGTACTTC
CSASRGASGGFQETQYF
>.|TRBV30|.|TRBJ2-7
TGTGCCTGGATAGATAGGAGTGGGGAGCAGTACTTC
CAWIDRSGEQYF
>.|TRBV5-1|.|TRBJ2-1
TGCGCCAGCAAAAGAGGCGACGGGGACAATGAGCAGTTCTTC
CASKRGDGDNEQFF
>TRBD1|TRBV3-1|once|TRBJ1-5
TGTGCCAGCAGCCAAGAGACAGGGGCTTATCAGCCCCAGCATTTT
CASSQETGAYQPQHF
>.|TRBV3-1|once|TRBJ1-4
TGTGCCAGCAGCCCACCGGTAGGAGGGCTTCTTGAAAAACTGTTTTTT
CASSPPVGGLLEKLFF
>.|TRBV28|.|TRBJ1-5
TGTGCCAGCAGTTTGACCAGGGCGGCTCAGCCCCAGCATTTT
CASSLTRAAQPQHF
>.|TRBV9|.|TRBJ1-2
TGTGCCAGCAGCGCCCTCCCCGCAGGGGCCTATGGCTACACCTTC
CASSALPAGAYGYTF
>TRBD2|TRBV5-6|.|TRBJ2-2
TGTGCCAGCAGCTCCCTAGCGGGGATTACCGGGACCGGGGAGCTGTTTTTT
CASSSLAGITGTGELFF
>TRBD1|TRBV4-3|few|TRBJ1-2
TGCGCCAGCAGCCAAGTTGCAGGGGGGGACTATGGCTACACCTTC
CASSQVAGGDYGYTF
>.|TRBV4-1|.|TRBJ1-6
TGCGCCAGCAGCCAAGATCGTAGTTTCGCTGGGGGAAATTCACCCCTCCACTTT
CASSQDRSFAGGNSPLHF
>.|TRBV4-3|.|TRBJ1-1
TGCGCCAGCAGCCAAGATGGCAGGGGTGAAGCTTTCTTT
CASSQDGRGEAFF
>.|TRBV6-2/TRBV6-3|.|TRBJ1-1
TGTGCCAGCAGTTACTCGGAGGGGATCACTGAAGCTTTCTTT
CASSYSEGITEAFF